Listed below are T cell receptor beta chains from one sample, sequenced in a study of tumor and adjacent non-tumor tissue in lung cancer. MiXCR was run by TCRdb on the multiplex PCR reads, yielding one entry per CDR3 protein. Among about 200,000 distinct CDR3 sequences, 70% to 75% were seen once, and the ten largest hold about 25%. Material for sequencing was lung tumor tissue. These receptors were taken from a man aged 55 to 70 with non-small cell lung cancer. The CDR3 runs from the conserved cysteine through the conserved F or W. A D gene is named only where the DNA matches it firmly. Size is stated for part of the rows, as once, few or many counts, or as a class when the clone is expanded.

clone_size	j_call	v_call	d_call	cdr3_aa	cdr3_nt
once	TRBJ2-1	TRBV24-1	.	CATSDPGSGTRMMNEQFF	TGTGCCACCAGTGATCCGGGTTCCGGGACCCGTATGATGAATGAGCAGTTCTTC
.	TRBJ2-7	TRBV4-2	.	CASSQDGANPHDQYF	TGTGCCAGCAGCCAAGATGGGGCCAACCCCCACGATCAGTACTTC
.	TRBJ1-3	TRBV11-2	.	CASTLEGYLSGNTIFF	TGTGCCAGCACCCTAGAGGGATACCTCTCTGGGAATACCATATTTTTT
.	TRBJ2-1	TRBV5-1	.	CASSLVGRTDNDQFF	TGTGCCAGCAGCTTGGTTGGGAGGACTGACAATGATCAGTTCTTC
many	TRBJ2-7	TRBV20-1	TRBD2	CSASPRRLAGAYEQYF	TGCAGTGCTAGTCCCCGTCGGCTAGCGGGGGCCTACGAGCAGTACTTC
.	TRBJ1-1	TRBV5-1	.	CANSSVRGDEAFF	TGCGCCAACAGTTCCGTCAGGGGAGATGAAGCTTTCTTT
.	TRBJ1-1	TRBV29-1	.	CSDLTPGNTEAFF	TGCAGCGACCTAACCCCAGGGAACACTGAAGCTTTCTTT
.	TRBJ1-4	TRBV4-1	.	CASSPAGAGSEKLFF	TGCGCCAGCAGCCCAGCCGGGGCAGGGAGTGAAAAACTGTTTTTT
.	TRBJ2-1	TRBV10-2	TRBD2	CASRTSGESGNEQFF	TGCGCCAGCAGAACTAGCGGGGAGTCGGGAAATGAGCAGTTCTTC
.	TRBJ1-1	TRBV12-5	.	CASALPRNREGSGTQAFF	TGTGCTAGTGCCCTGCCGAGGAACAGGGAAGGGTCCGGCACTCAAGCTTTCTTT
.	TRBJ2-7	TRBV10-2	.	CASREQSREQYF	TGCGCCAGCAGAGAGCAGAGTCGCGAGCAGTACTTC
.	TRBJ1-1	TRBV5-3	.	CARSLALLPGRTEAVF	TGTGCCAGAAGCCTCGCCCTTCTGCCCGGTCGGACTGAAGCTGTCTTT
.	TRBJ1-2	TRBV29-1	.	CRVVGIAYGYTF	TGCAGGGTTGTGGGGATCGCCTATGGGTACACCTTC